Below are 9 T cell receptor beta chains sequenced from a single sample in a study of blood T cell repertoires in COVID-19. Using immunoSEQ multiplex PCR, the repertoire was profiled, and TCRdb retains in-frame clones only, with some absent. Of roughly 400,000 clones in the sample, roughly 89% are singletons; the top ten hold 1.5% to 2%. Sequencing input: PBMCs or T cells enriched from blood (not recorded which). Receptors originate from a woman aged 25 to 39 who had recovered from COVID-19.

The gene calls are TRBV5-1 and TRBJ2-7; D is undetermined. V was shortened by 4 bases and J by 2 bases, with 13 bases between the two germline ends. The CDR3 consists of 14 residues. Germline CDR1 SGHRS, CDR2 YFSETQ. CDR3 coding DNA: TGCGCCAGCAGCAGCAATACCGAGCCCTACGAGCAGTACTTC. Its protein is CASSSNTEPYEQYF.

CDR3 region: CARSSGLAANYGYTF. CDR3 DNA sequence: TGTGCCAGAAGCTCAGGACTAGCTGCTAACTATGGCTACACCTTC. This rearrangement joins TRBV5-3 to TRBJ1-2; D is undetermined. TRBV5-3 is an ORF for which the function is uncertain. The CDR3 covers 15 residues. V was trimmed by 3 bases and J by 0 bases, leaving 12 bases between them.

The gene calls are TRBV3-1 (or the pseudogene TRBV3-2) and TRBJ1-1, with D possibly TRBD1 on 5 matching bases. Germline V CDR1 and CDR2: LGHDT, YNNKEL (reference sequence). CDR3 length: 16 amino acids. Trimming left V 6 bases short and J 1 base short, with 18 bases between. In DNA form, the CDR3 reads TGTGCCAGCAGTTCCTGGAAGGGGTGGGGGAACACTGAAGCTTTCTTT. It yields the protein CASSSWKGWGNTEAFF.

In its sample, this clone was seen once. The J gene is TRBJ1-5, the V gene TRBV9; 9 positions agree with TRBD1. Trimming removed 3 bases from V and 4 bases from J; junction bases left unmatched: 5. CDR1 is SGDLS, CDR2 YYNGEE, per germline. The CDR3 length is 15 residues. CDR3 loop: CASSGTGDGNQPQHF. The CDR3 DNA is TGTGCCAGCAGCGGGACAGGGGACGGGAATCAGCCCCAGCATTTT.

This sequence joins TRBV7-2 and TRBJ1-2; tentative D call: TRBD1 (6 bases). The CDR3 totals 18 residues. In germline, CDR1 is SGHTA, CDR2 FQGNSA. V shed 1 base and J shed 3 bases, with 21 bases lying between them. DNA of the CDR3: TGTGCCAGCAGCTTAGGCGCGGGGGCCCATCCTATTTACTATGGCTACACCTTC. This encodes CASSLGAGAHPIYYGYTF.

The chain combines TRBV5-1 with TRBJ2-7, with TRBD1 matching 10 bases. V dropped 4 bases and J dropped 5; count of bases not matched to a gene: 36. The CDR3 covers 24 residues. Per the germline V gene, CDR1 is SGHRS and CDR2 is YFSETQ. The CDR3 reads CASSPPVESFGAPNRDRGIHEQYF. In DNA, the CDR3 is TGCGCCAGCAGCCCCCCCGTTGAATCGTTTGGGGCTCCGAACCGGGACAGGGGCATCCACGAGCAGTACTTC.

V and J are TRBV6-6 and TRBJ1-2; D is uncertain. The V and J ends lost 6 bases and 4 bases respectively, with 6 bases between them. Germline V gene data show CDR1 as MNHNY and CDR2 as SVGAGI (reference sequence). The CDR3 spans 11 residues. CDR3 sequence reads: CASRGGYGYTF. The CDR3 DNA reads as TGTGCCAGCAGAGGAGGCTATGGCTACACCTTC.

This clone was seen only once. This chain joins TRBV30 and TRBJ1-3; D is unclear. This CDR3 comprises 17 residues. V was trimmed by 4 bases and J by 1 base, leaving 20 bases between them. Germline V gene sequence: CDR1 GTSNPN, CDR2 SVGIG (reference sequence). In DNA form, the CDR3 reads TGTGCCTGGAACCTCGACCGCGCGACACCGTCTGGAAACACCATATATTTT. Translation gives CAWNLDRATPSGNTIYF.

The chain combines TRBV7-9 with TRBJ2-7, with D perhaps TRBD2 (5 bases). The CDR3 covers 15 residues. Trimming left V 3 bases short and J 6 bases short, with 18 bases between. Germline CDR1 SEHNR, CDR2 FQNEAQ (reference sequence). The chain's CDR3 is CASSFGESKTGEQYF. For the CDR3, the DNA is TGTGCCAGCAGCTTCGGGGAAAGTAAGACCGGCGAGCAGTACTTC.